The 28 T cell receptor beta chains below come from one sample, sequenced in a study of identical twins. Using its own MiXCR run on the 5' RACE reads, TCRdb lists one record per CDR3 protein. The sample contains some 330,000 distinct CDR3 sequences, 9% to 10% of which appear only once. Sequenced: naive T cells sorted from blood. Receptors originate from a woman between 45 and 65 years old in good health.

Only a few counts were recorded for this clonotype. The chain uses TRBV9 and TRBJ1-1; 8 bases line up with TRBD1. V was pared by 3 bases and J by 3 bases, with 7 bases of the junction left unmatched. The CDR3 loop spans 15 amino acids. CDR1 is SGDLS, CDR2 YYNGEE, per germline. CDR3 nucleotides: TGTGCCAGCAGCGGCGAGGGACAGGCGGACACTGAAGCTTTCTTT. It encodes CASSGEGQADTEAFF. Using reference TRBV9 and TRBJ1-1 for the parts outside the CDR3, the full variable domain is DSGVTQTPKHLITATGQRVTLRCSPRSGDLSVYWYQQSLDQGLQFLIQYYNGEERAKGNILERFSAQQFPDLHSELNLSSLELGDSALYFCASSGEGQADTEAFFGQGTRLTVV.

The table lists this clonotype with many counts. This chain joins TRBV7-3 and TRBJ2-2; weak D call: TRBD1 (6 bases). With 5 bases removed from V and 2 bases from J, the gap between germline ends came to 21 bases. CDR3 size: 18 residues. Germline V gene data show CDR1 as SGHTA and CDR2 as FQGTGA. The CDR3 DNA reads TGTGCCAGCAGCGTCAGAGCCTGGACAGCTGGAAACACCGGGGAGCTGTTTTTT. It is translated as CASSVRAWTAGNTGELFF.

This clonotype has only a few counts. The chain combines TRBV7-2 with TRBJ2-1, with 9 bases matching TRBD2. V was pared by 6 bases and J by 8 bases, with 5 bases of the junction left unmatched. CDR3 size: 13 residues. Germline V gene sequence: CDR1 SGHTA, CDR2 FQGNSA. The DNA for the CDR3 is TGTGCCAGCAGGAGCGGGAGGTTATATGAGCAGTTCTTC. Translation: CASRSGRLYEQFF. Looking up the rest from reference TRBV7-2 and TRBJ2-1 gives the full variable domain: GAGVSQSPSNKVTEKGKDVELRCDPISGHTALYWYRQSLGQGLEFLIYFQGNSAPDKSGLPSDRFSAERTGGSVSTLTIQRTQQEDSAVYLCASRSGRLYEQFFGPGTRLTVL.

In nucleotides, the CDR3 is TGCGCCAGCAGCTCCGGACTAGCGGGAGGGCCCCCCAATGAGCAGTTCTTC. Its protein is CASSSGLAGGPPNEQFF. The chain recombines TRBV5-1 with TRBJ2-1, with 15 bases identical to TRBD2. Germline-derived CDR1 and CDR2 are SGHRS and YFSETQ. V lost 3 bases and J lost 6; bases outside the gene matches: 7. The CDR3 sequence is 17 residues long.

In its sample, this clonotype was seen many times. The chain employs TRBV10-3 and TRBJ2-1; 7 bases line up with TRBD1. Unmatched junction bases numbered 8, after V lost 10 bases and J lost 5 bases. This CDR3 contains 13 residues. The germline gives CDR1 ENHRY, CDR2 SYGVKD. The CDR3 DNA sequence: TGTGCCACAGCCGGGACAGACCACAATGAGCAGTTCTTC. Its translation: CATAGTDHNEQFF.

This clonotype was seen ten or more times. The rearrangement uses TRBV12-3 or TRBV12-4 and TRBJ1-5; D gene uncertain. V was cut by 5 bases and J by 5 bases, with 10 bases left in between. CDR3 size: 13 residues. The CDR3 bases are TGTGCCAGCAGTGTCGGACCTTATCAGCCCCAGCATTTT. Protein: CASSVGPYQPQHF.

This clonotype occurred many times. The rearrangement uses TRBV9 and TRBJ2-1, with D unresolved. Trimming removed 2 bases at V and 7 bases at J, with 10 bases between. Germline V gene lookup returns CDR1 SGDLS and CDR2 YYNGEE. The CDR3 contains 13 residues. CDR3 sequence (DNA): TGTGCCAGCAGCGTCAACCTTCGGAATGAGCAGTTCTTC. Translation: CASSVNLRNEQFF.

This sequence joins TRBV20-1 and TRBJ1-1; D remains ambiguous. Trimming took off 7 bases at V and 0 bases at J, with 9 bases between the two ends. The CDR3 runs 12 residues. Germline V gene lookup returns CDR1 DFQATT and CDR2 SNEGSKA (reference sequence). The CDR3 DNA is TGCAGTGTTTCGGAGATGAACACTGAAGCTTTCTTT. Protein sequence: CSVSEMNTEAFF.

This clonotype was counted many times. The rearrangement joins TRBV20-1 to TRBJ1-1, with 7 bases matching TRBD1. The trim removed 5 bases at V and 4 bases at J, leaving 10 bases unmatched. CDR3 size: 14 residues. The germline gives CDR1 DFQATT, CDR2 SNEGSKA (reference sequence). The chain's CDR3 is CSAGGLTGSTEAFF. The CDR3 DNA is TGCAGTGCTGGGGGACTGACAGGGAGCACTGAAGCTTTCTTT.

The chain has TRBV4-1 and TRBJ2-1; possible D gene TRBD2, 6 bases. V dropped 0 bases and J dropped 7 bases, with 13 bases sitting between them. The CDR3 runs to 15 residues. In germline, CDR1 is MGHRA, CDR2 YSYEKL. CDR3 amino acids: CASSQDGGFGNEQFF. The CDR3 DNA follows: TGCGCCAGCAGCCAAGATGGGGGGTTCGGGAATGAGCAGTTCTTC.

The genes are TRBV10-3 and TRBJ2-6; possible D gene TRBD2, 5 bases. Trimming shortened V by 7 bases and J by 0 bases, and 13 bases separated the two germline ends. This CDR3 has 16 residues. Germline V gene lookup returns CDR1 ENHRY and CDR2 SYGVKD. The CDR3 sequence is CAITTGTSSGANVLTF. CDR3 coding DNA: TGTGCCATCACCACGGGAACCAGCTCTGGGGCCAACGTCCTGACTTTC.

This clonotype was recorded many times. The chain combines TRBV12-3 or TRBV12-4 with TRBJ2-2; D is perhaps TRBD2 (6 bases). Between the trimmed V and J ends, which lost 1 base and 7 bases, there was a span of 13 bases. The length of the CDR3 is 15 residues. CDR3 amino acids: CASSLELPGGGELFF. CDR3 sequence (DNA): TGTGCCAGCAGTTTAGAACTTCCCGGGGGCGGGGAGCTGTTTTTT.

This clonotype was picked up many times. The chain recombines TRBV5-1 with TRBJ1-1, with D uncertain. V lost 0 bases to trimming and J lost 0 bases, with 9 bases between them. Germline values: CDR1 SGHRS, CDR2 YFSETQ. This CDR3 region has 15 residues. The CDR3 sequence is CASSLALGLNTEAFF. In DNA form, the CDR3 reads TGCGCCAGCAGCTTGGCCTTGGGTCTGAACACTGAAGCTTTCTTT.

This clonotype was counted at least ten times. V is TRBV15 and J is TRBJ2-1; D is possibly TRBD1 (6 bases). CDR1 and CDR2 (germline): LNHNV, YYDKDF (reference sequence). Trimming removed 9 bases at V and 8 bases at J, with 26 bases between. The CDR3 sequence is 16 residues long. CDR3: CATFLPGTSKYHEQFF. The CDR3 DNA reads TGTGCCACTTTTCTCCCCGGGACAAGTAAATACCATGAGCAGTTCTTC.

This sequence joins TRBV5-1 and TRBJ2-1; 9 nucleotides match TRBD2. CDR1 is SGHRS and CDR2 is YFSETQ in the germline V gene. The CDR3 is 16 residues long. V lost 2 bases and J lost 7; bases outside the gene matches: 10. The CDR3 loop reads CASSLMVAGAGNEQFF. The CDR3 DNA reads as TGCGCCAGCAGCTTAATGGTAGCGGGAGCGGGGAATGAGCAGTTCTTC. Full variable domain (outside the CDR3, taken from reference TRBV5-1 and TRBJ2-1): KAGVTQTPRYLIKTRGQQVTLSCSPISGHRSVSWYQQTPGQGLQFLFEYFSETQRNKGNFPGRFSGRQFSNSRSEMNVSTLELGDSALYLCASSLMVAGAGNEQFFGPGTRLTVL.

This clonotype was seen repeatedly, ten times or more. The gene calls are TRBV20-1 and TRBJ1-5, with TRBD1 as a possible D gene (5 bases). Germline assignment: CDR1 DFQATT and CDR2 SNEGSKA (reference sequence). Between the trimmed V and J ends, which lost 3 bases and 7 bases, there was a span of 10 bases. The CDR3 covers 12 residues. The DNA of the CDR3 is TGCAGTGCTAGGTCAGGGCTGCAGCCCCAGCATTTT. Its protein product is CSARSGLQPQHF.

Only a few counts were recorded for this clonotype. This chain uses TRBV30 with TRBJ2-1; 9 bases agree with TRBD2. The V segment lost 5 bases and the J segment 5 bases; nucleotides outside the gene matches: 7. This CDR3 comprises 14 residues. Germline values: CDR1 GTSNPN, CDR2 SVGIG (reference sequence). The CDR3 loop reads CAWEGGRADNEQFF. The DNA of the CDR3 is TGTGCCTGGGAAGGCGGGAGGGCCGACAATGAGCAGTTCTTC.

In its sample, this clonotype was seen many times. The chain uses TRBV20-1 and TRBJ2-1; D remains ambiguous. Germline V gives CDR1 DFQATT, CDR2 SNEGSKA (reference sequence). This CDR3 comprises 11 residues. The V and J ends lost 1 base and 6 bases respectively, with 4 bases between them. The CDR3 is CSARGPNEQFF. In nucleotides, the CDR3 is TGCAGTGCTAGAGGGCCCAATGAGCAGTTCTTC.

This clonotype was seen a handful of times. The chain employs TRBV12-3 or TRBV12-4 and TRBJ2-1, with 9 bases fitting TRBD2. This CDR3 has 13 residues. With 11 bases clipped from V and 5 bases from J, the junction kept 7 bases outside the gene matches. The CDR3, as DNA: TGTGCCGTCCGACTAGCGGTTGACAATGAGCAGTTCTTC. Its translation is CAVRLAVDNEQFF.

This clonotype was recorded a few times. This chain connects TRBV29-1 to TRBJ2-6; D is ambiguous. V was shortened by 5 bases and J by 0 bases, with 14 bases between the two germline ends. CDR3 length: 16 residues. Germline CDR1 and CDR2: SQVTM and ANQGSEA. CDR3 amino acids: CSVPSLRVSGANVLTF. CDR3 in DNA: TGCAGCGTTCCGAGTCTCAGAGTCTCTGGGGCCAACGTCCTGACTTTC.

The chain combines TRBV6-1 with TRBJ1-6; possibly TRBD1 for D (5 bases). The CDR3 covers 15 residues. V lost 7 bases and J 10 bases, leaving 20 bases between the germline ends. Germline V gives CDR1 MNHNS, CDR2 SASEGT. Here the CDR3 DNA reads TGTGCCAGCAAACAGGAAGGCCCTGGTGGATCACCCCTCCACTTT. Its translation: CASKQEGPGGSPLHF.

J is TRBJ1-2 and V is TRBV15, with 7 bases that match TRBD1. The length of the CDR3 is 13 residues. Per the germline V gene, CDR1 is LNHNV and CDR2 is YYDKDF (reference sequence). V dropped 5 bases and J dropped 6; count of bases not matched to a gene: 6. CDR3 amino acids: CATSPDREDGYTF. The DNA of the CDR3 is TGTGCCACCAGCCCAGACAGGGAAGATGGCTACACCTTC.

J is TRBJ2-1 and V is TRBV7-3; D not certain. V shed 5 bases and J shed 10 bases, with 24 bases lying between them. CDR3 length: 16 amino acids. Germline CDR1 reads SGHTA; CDR2 reads FQGTGA. The DNA for the CDR3 is TGTGCCAGCAGCCTCTCTCCCGGGTTGGCCGCATGGGAGCAGTTCTTC. This translates into CASSLSPGLAAWEQFF.

The CDR3 loop is CASSVATGGSQSQPQHF. CDR3 DNA: TGTGCCAGCAGCGTAGCTACTGGGGGCTCCCAAAGTCAGCCCCAGCATTTT. The chain couples TRBV9 to TRBJ1-5; D is possibly TRBD1 (6 bases). CDR1 and CDR2 from the germline V gene are SGDLS and YYNGEE. The V end was cut by 0 bases, the J end by 6 bases, with 19 bases between. The CDR3 loop spans 17 amino acids.

In its sample, this clonotype was seen a few times. V usage is TRBV24-1 and J usage is TRBJ2-1; 7 bases agree with TRBD2. Germline loops: CDR1 KGHDR, CDR2 SFDVKD. V shed 1 base and J 8 bases; nucleotides not matched to a gene: 10. The CDR3 has 16 amino acids. The CDR3 nucleotides read TGTGCCACCAGTGATTTAATACCGGGAGGCCTCGATGAGCAGTTCTTC. Its protein product is CATSDLIPGGLDEQFF.

The chain recombines TRBV6-1 with TRBJ2-7; D possibly matches TRBD1 or TRBD2 (6 bases each). Trimming left V 2 bases short and J 3 bases short, with 17 bases between. This CDR3 has 16 amino acids. Germline loops: CDR1 MNHNS, CDR2 SASEGT. In nucleotides, the CDR3 is TGTGCCAGCAGTGAACATAGTAGGGGGGAATTCTACGAGCAGTACTTC. It specifies CASSEHSRGEFYEQYF.

This clonotype was observed at least ten times. The gene calls are TRBV29-1 and TRBJ1-4; 9 nucleotides match TRBD1. The V gene end was trimmed by 6 bases and the J gene end by 5 bases; junction bases not matched to a gene: 7. Germline-derived CDR1 and CDR2 are SQVTM and ANQGSEA. The CDR3 consists of 14 residues. The CDR3 reads CSVGRGTGNEKLFF. The CDR3 DNA is TGCAGCGTCGGAAGGGGGACAGGGAATGAAAAACTGTTTTTT.

This clonotype was recorded a few times. J is TRBJ2-1 and V is TRBV29-1, with D maybe TRBD1 (6 bases). The CDR3 is 15 residues long. CDR1 and CDR2 from the germline V gene are SQVTM and ANQGSEA. V was clipped by 1 base and J by 3 bases, with 13 bases between them. The CDR3 region has the DNA TGCAGCGTTGAAGGGGCAGAGGGGGTCTACAATGAGCAGTTCTTC. Translated, it gives CSVEGAEGVYNEQFF.